The clone carrying this T cell receptor beta chain was detected once. The sample is drawn from a study of control samples from healthy donors and cancer patients. In germline, CDR1 is MNHEY, CDR2 SVGAGI. The CDR3 has 15 amino acids. V was pared by 5 bases and J by 4 bases, with 8 bases of the junction left unmatched. TCRdb keeps only in-frame clones here, not all; method: immunoSEQ multiplex PCR. This sample carries 150,000 or so clones, around 94% of them seen once, and the ten largest clones take more than 13%. This chain joins TRBV6-5 and TRBJ1-2; TRBD1 matches 9 bases. Material for sequencing was PBMCs. The source is a man in his fifties or sixties with colorectal cancer. CDR3 protein: CASSPSDRGAYGYTF. The CDR3 bases are TGTGCCAGCAGTCCGAGCGACAGGGGGGCCTATGGCTACACCTTC.